This T cell receptor beta chain was recovered during a study of blood T cell repertoires in COVID-19. Turning to the study itself: Samples representing acute and convalescent COVID-19 were sourced from the United States, Italy and Spain. T cells, B-cell-depleted T cells, or PBMCs provided the cDNA or gDNA that served as material.

The CDR3 has 16 amino acids. V was pared by 0 bases and J by 0 bases, with 9 bases between. In germline, CDR1 is KGHSH, CDR2 LQKENI. In this sample, this clone turned up a few times. How the authors handled the data: It was from reference gene primer amplification that nucleated cell counts were estimated. Sequencing used immunoSEQ multiplex PCR; TCRdb keeps in-frame clones, though not all of them. Clonal size and the V and J genes are those of that table, whereas D and trimming came from the DNA. The repertoire holds 140,000 to 150,000 clones, with approximately 80% as singletons. The sequence was obtained from a woman in her thirties or forties with active or convalescent COVID-19. The chain couples TRBV18 to TRBJ2-4; D is ambiguous. Sequences were obtained from peripheral blood. CDR3 protein: CASSPPQSLAKNIQYF. CDR3 DNA: TGTGCCAGCTCACCACCGCAGTCTCTAGCCAAAAACATTCAGTACTTC.